This TCR beta chain is drawn from a study of blood T cell repertoires in COVID-19. Study summary: The United States, Italy and Spain provided the acute and convalescent COVID-19 samples. Nucleic acid was either cDNA or gDNA, and it came from T cells, B-cell-depleted T cells, or PBMCs.

Authors' analysis steps: Reference gene primer amplification yielded estimated nucleated cell counts. Data came from immunoSEQ multiplex PCR; TCRdb stores just in-frame clones and leaves some out. That table furnishes V, J and clone size, whereas the DNA furnished D and trimming. This sample has around 170,000 clones, with around 86% found just once. The germline CDR1 and CDR2 sequences are WSHSY and SAAADI. The V and J ends lost 6 bases and 7 bases, in that order; junction bases with no gene match: 8. The CDR3 contains 15 residues. The sequencing input was peripheral blood. This sequence joins TRBV10-2 and TRBJ2-1, with TRBD2 matching 11 bases. This receptor was obtained from a woman aged 40 to 50 with acute or convalescent COVID-19. The CDR3 here is CASSKGLAVMNEQFF. Here the CDR3 DNA reads TGCGCCAGCAGCAAGGGACTAGCGGTGATGAATGAGCAGTTCTTC.